This T cell receptor beta chain originates from a study of cytomegalovirus exposure and HLA in healthy donors. Regarding this clone: The antigen is not known.

V dropped 5 bases and J dropped 5 bases, with 12 bases sitting between them. The germline V gene encodes CDR1 SEHNR and CDR2 FQNEAQ (reference sequence). The CDR3 runs 14 residues. The study's findings and limits: In vitro testing confirmed three CMV-associated chains as specific for CMV antigens.

Sequencing used immunoSEQ multiplex PCR; TCRdb keeps in-frame clones, though not all of them. The profile shows about 250,000 clones, about 90% of them singletons. The gene calls are TRBV7-9 and TRBJ1-4; D unresolved. The clonotype originates from a young man in good health and CMV-seropositive. The sample consisted of PBMCs. The CDR3: CASSPGLGNEKLFF. The CDR3 nucleotides are TGTGCCAGCAGCCCCGGGCTGGGGAATGAAAAACTGTTTTTT.